The source of this T cell receptor beta chain is a study of early T cells in non-severe SARS-CoV-2 infection. Whole-study context: Bulk RNA from unsorted whole blood was sequenced; chains were unpaired.

Study-level points and caveats: VDJdb matching, biased toward anti-spike CD8 responses, missed private and CD4 specificities.

Germline CDR1 is MNHEY and CDR2 is SMNVEV (reference sequence). Unmatched junction bases numbered 9, after V lost 6 bases and J lost 3 bases. This CDR3 has 15 residues. Tagging with unique molecular identifiers was applied to individual cDNA molecules. Using its own MiXCR run on the 5' RACE reads, TCRdb lists one record per CDR3 protein. The data contain tens of thousands of distinct CDR3 sequences, around 6% of them singletons. This clonotype was seen at least ten times. Its antigen is still unknown. The chain carries TRBV27 and TRBJ2-7; 9 bases fit TRBD1. The TCR was taken from an adult who was a healthcare worker with PCR-confirmed SARS-CoV-2 infection or an uninfected control (not recorded which). The sample was whole blood. The CDR3, as DNA: TGTGCCAGCAGCCGGTCCACAGGGGGCTTCTACGAGCAGTACTTC. Protein sequence: CASSRSTGGFYEQYF.